This entry lists 27 T cell receptor beta chains sequenced from one sample in a study of shared clonotypes between healthy human individuals. TCRdb's table, derived via immunoSEQ multiplex PCR, lists solely in-frame clones and lacks some. The sample consists of approximately 1.5 million clones, approximately 98% of them appearing once. The specimen sequenced was naive CD4+ T cells sorted from blood. Subset indicated: CD45RA+ positively selected. The source of these receptors is a man aged 30 to 45 in good health.

Worth noting for this clone: The same CDR3 arises from other DNA sequences in this sample as well. V and J are TRBV18 and TRBJ2-2; D uncertain. Deletions cut 6 bases from V and 2 bases from J, with 7 bases between. Germline V gene lookup returns CDR1 KGHSH and CDR2 LQKENI. This CDR3 spans 13 amino acids. The CDR3 loop is CASSRPNTGELFF. CDR3 in DNA: TGTGCCAGCTCGAGACCAAACACCGGGGAGCTGTTTTTT.

The chain links TRBV27 to TRBJ2-2; TRBD2 matches 9 bases. The CDR3 is 16 residues long. Trimming at V came to 6 bases and at J to 2 bases, leaving 7 bases not matched to a gene. Germline assignment: CDR1 MNHEY and CDR2 SMNVEV (reference sequence). The CDR3 coding sequence is TGTGCCAGCAGACAAGGACTAGCGAGAAACACCGGGGAGCTGTTTTTT. Residues: CASRQGLARNTGELFF.

V usage is TRBV14 and J usage is TRBJ2-7, with a weak D call TRBD2 (5 bases). V shed 3 bases and J shed 2 bases, with 17 bases lying between them. The CDR3 consists of 16 residues. CDR1 and CDR2 from the germline V gene are SGHDN and FVKESK. Written as DNA, the CDR3 is TGTGCCAGCAGCCAGAGTTTGGGAGAGGGAACCTACGAGCAGTACTTC. Translation: CASSQSLGEGTYEQYF. Combining the CDR3 with reference TRBV14 and TRBJ2-7 gives the whole variable domain EAGVTQFPSHSVIEKGQTVTLRCDPISGHDNLYWYRRVMGKEIKFLLHFVKESKQDESGMPNNRFLAERTGGTYSTLKVQPAELEDSGVYFCASSQSLGEGTYEQYFGPGTRLTVT.

The genes are TRBV15 and TRBJ1-3, with 8 bases identical to TRBD1. The germline CDR1 and CDR2 sequences are LNHNV and YYDKDF (reference sequence). This CDR3 is 18 amino acids long. V shed 2 bases, J shed 0 bases, and the junction held 9 bases outside the gene matches. CDR3 amino acids: CATSRYRTGRASGNTIYF. CDR3 DNA: TGTGCCACCAGCAGATACAGGACAGGGAGGGCCTCTGGAAACACCATATATTTT.

As DNA, the CDR3 is TGTGCCAGCAGTGATCGGTCGTCGGAGACCCAGTACTTC. Protein product: CASSDRSSETQYF. The chain links TRBV6-1 to TRBJ2-5; D is ambiguous. The CDR3 runs to 13 residues. Germline CDR1 is MNHNS and CDR2 is SASEGT. Trimming removed 3 bases at V and 5 bases at J, with 10 bases between.

This chain joins TRBV10-3 and TRBJ2-2; no firm D call. V dropped 0 bases and J dropped 2 bases, with 4 bases sitting between them. Germline V gives CDR1 ENHRY, CDR2 SYGVKD. This CDR3 is 14 amino acids long. The CDR3 DNA sequence: TGTGCCATCAGTGAGTCCGTAAACACCGGGGAGCTGTTTTTT. Residues: CAISESVNTGELFF.

V is TRBV28 and J is TRBJ2-3; D is undetermined. V dropped 3 bases and J dropped 6 bases, with 13 bases sitting between them. Germline V CDR1 and CDR2: MDHEN, SYDVKM. The CDR3 has 14 amino acids. CDR3: CASSFSGPGDTQYF. The DNA for the CDR3 is TGTGCCAGCAGTTTTTCTGGGCCCGGTGATACGCAGTATTTT.

V usage is TRBV9 and J usage is TRBJ2-7, with D possibly TRBD2 on 6 matching bases. The CDR3 extends over 15 amino acids. The germline CDR1 and CDR2 sequences are SGDLS and YYNGEE. V lost 0 bases and J lost 5, with 15 bases in between. The DNA for the CDR3 is TGTGCCAGCAGCGTAGGGGTTGTGGGACTGGACGAGCAGTACTTC. Its protein product is CASSVGVVGLDEQYF.

The V call is TRBV19, the J call TRBJ1-1, with D perhaps matching TRBD1 (5 bases). The length of the CDR3 is 13 residues. V gave up 3 bases and J gave up 7 bases, with 12 bases separating them. Germline CDR1 reads LNHDA; CDR2 reads SQIVND (reference sequence). The DNA of the CDR3 is TGTGCCAGTAGTATTGGCGGGGCGATTGAAGCTTTCTTT. Amino acids: CASSIGGAIEAFF.

The chain links TRBV15 to TRBJ2-7; 8 positions match TRBD2. After removal of 1 base from V and 0 bases from J, the junction contained 8 bases not matched to a gene. Germline CDR1 and CDR2: LNHNV and YYDKDF (reference sequence). There are 17 residues in the CDR3. The DNA of the CDR3 is TGTGCCACCAGCAGAGGCTCTCTAGCGGGCCTCTCCTACGAGCAGTACTTC. Protein sequence: CATSRGSLAGLSYEQYF.

The chain recombines TRBV2 with TRBJ1-4; D might be TRBD1 (5 bases). V was trimmed by 7 bases and J by 0 bases, leaving 9 bases between them. The CDR3 loop spans 14 amino acids. The germline V gene has CDR1 SNHLY and CDR2 FYNNEI. In DNA form, the CDR3 reads TGTGCCAGCACTAAAGGGGCAACTAATGAAAAACTGTTTTTT. Amino acid sequence: CASTKGATNEKLFF.

This rearrangement joins TRBV5-1 to TRBJ2-2; 9 bases line up with TRBD1. Trimming took 2 bases from V and 5 from J; bases not matched to a gene: 10. The CDR3 spans 17 residues. Germline V CDR1 and CDR2: SGHRS, YFSETQ. The CDR3 bases are TGCGCCAGCAGCTTAAGCTCGGGACAGGGAAGGACCGGGGAGCTGTTTTTT. Residues: CASSLSSGQGRTGELFF.

The CDR3 loop is CASSPPRRSGEYQETQYF. CDR3 DNA: TGTGCCAGCAGCCCCCCACGTAGGAGCGGGGAATACCAAGAGACCCAGTACTTC. V is TRBV7-2 and J is TRBJ2-5; 7 nucleotides line up with TRBD2. J lost 0 bases, V lost 5 bases, and 15 bases had no gene match. This CDR3 comprises 18 residues. Germline V lookup: CDR1 SGHTA, CDR2 FQGNSA.

The rearrangement links TRBV5-1 to TRBJ1-1; 8 nucleotides line up with TRBD1. The CDR3 contains 16 residues. J lost 4 bases, V lost 4 bases, and 12 bases had no gene match. Germline V gene data show CDR1 as SGHRS and CDR2 as YFSETQ. The CDR3 spells CASSTLAQGGSTEAFF. The DNA for the CDR3 is TGCGCCAGCAGCACACTTGCACAGGGGGGCTCCACTGAAGCTTTCTTT.

The chain employs TRBV6-1 and TRBJ2-1; D may correspond to TRBD1 or TRBD2 (5 bases each). Per germline, CDR1 MNHNS and CDR2 SASEGT. The CDR3 covers 11 residues. CDR3: CASREFNEQFF. The CDR3 bases are TGTGCTTCCAGGGAGTTTAATGAGCAGTTCTTC.

J is TRBJ2-5 and V is TRBV7-2; the match to TRBD2 covers 9 bases. The V segment lost 5 bases and the J segment 2 bases; nucleotides outside the gene matches: 9. The CDR3 totals 16 residues. Germline values: CDR1 SGHTA, CDR2 FQGNSA. CDR3 residues: CASSLGVAGVQETQYF. CDR3 DNA: TGTGCCAGCAGCCTCGGGGTAGCGGGAGTACAAGAGACCCAGTACTTC. The full variable domain, in which reference TRBV7-2 and TRBJ2-5 provide the parts outside the CDR3, is GAGVSQSPSNKVTEKGKDVELRCDPISGHTALYWYRQSLGQGLEFLIYFQGNSAPDKSGLPSDRFSAERTGGSVSTLTIQRTQQEDSAVYLCASSLGVAGVQETQYFGPGTRLLVL.

The J gene is TRBJ2-4, the V gene TRBV19, with TRBD2 as a possible D gene (5 bases). V was trimmed by 4 bases and J by 2 bases, leaving 12 bases between them. The CDR3 has 15 residues. Germline CDR1 reads LNHDA; CDR2 reads SQIVND (reference sequence). The CDR3 sequence: CASSRLDSTKNIQYF. The CDR3 region has the DNA TGTGCCAGTAGTAGGTTGGACTCTACCAAAAACATTCAGTACTTC.

The rearrangement uses TRBV28 and TRBJ2-2, with 12 bases aligning to TRBD2. CDR3 length: 16 residues. The germline CDR1 and CDR2 sequences are MDHEN and SYDVKM. V trimming: 4 bases; J trimming: 4 bases; junction bases outside the gene matches: 4. CDR3 in amino acids: CASSSPSGRGTGELFF. CDR3 bases: TGTGCCAGCAGTTCCCCTAGCGGGAGGGGCACCGGGGAGCTGTTTTTT.

The gene calls are TRBV28 and TRBJ2-2; TRBD1 might be the D (6 bases). This CDR3 spans 15 amino acids. The V and J ends lost 6 bases and 0 bases respectively, with 11 bases between them. Per the germline V gene, CDR1 is MDHEN and CDR2 is SYDVKM. CDR3 DNA: TGTGCCAGCAGGGCAGGGGACACGAACACCGGGGAGCTGTTTTTT. It translates to CASRAGDTNTGELFF.

The chain is built from TRBV18 and TRBJ2-7; D tentatively reads TRBD1 or TRBD2 (5 bases each). The CDR3 sequence is 14 residues long. Germline V gene lookup returns CDR1 KGHSH and CDR2 LQKENI. Trimming stripped 5 bases from V and 2 bases from J, with 13 bases between. As DNA, the CDR3 is TGTGCCAGCTCAAACCGGGACGGAACCTACGAGCAGTACTTC. This encodes CASSNRDGTYEQYF. Complete variable domain (other parts from reference TRBV18 and TRBJ2-7): NAGVMQNPRHLVRRRGQEARLRCSPMKGHSHVYWYRQLPEEGLKFMVYLQKENIIDESGMPKERFSAEFPKEGPSILRIQQVVRGDSAAYFCASSNRDGTYEQYFGPGTRLTVT.

The chain joins TRBV5-6 to TRBJ2-5; 10 bases agree with TRBD2. This CDR3 region has 15 residues. The germline gives CDR1 SGHDT, CDR2 YYEEEE. With V trimmed by 4 bases and J by 3 bases, 6 bases remained unmatched. CDR3 nucleotides: TGTGCCAGCAGCCCTAGCGGGAGCGCCGAAGAGACCCAGTACTTC. Residues: CASSPSGSAEETQYF. Combining the CDR3 with reference TRBV5-6 and TRBJ2-5 gives the whole variable domain DAGVTQSPTHLIKTRGQQVTLRCSPKSGHDTVSWYQQALGQGPQFIFQYYEEEERQRGNFPDRFSGHQFPNYSSELNVNALLLGDSALYLCASSPSGSAEETQYFGPGTRLLVL.

The genes are TRBV7-3 and TRBJ1-2; D is unclear. V lost 1 base, J lost 4 bases, and 7 bases lay in between. Germline V gene sequence: CDR1 SGHTA, CDR2 FQGTGA. The CDR3 runs 13 residues. The CDR3 spells CASSLRGGYGYTF. CDR3 bases: TGTGCCAGCAGCTTAAGAGGAGGCTATGGCTACACCTTC. Full variable domain (rest looked up from reference TRBV7-3 and TRBJ1-2): GAGVSQTPSNKVTEKGKYVELRCDPISGHTALYWYRQSLGQGPEFLIYFQGTGAADDSGLPNDRFFAVRPEGSVSTLKIQRTERGDSAVYLCASSLRGGYGYTFGSGTRLTVV.

The rearrangement links TRBV4-3 to TRBJ2-1; tentative D call: TRBD2 (5 bases). The V and J ends lost 0 bases and 5 bases respectively, with 17 bases between them. CDR1 is LGHNA, CDR2 YSLEER, per germline. This CDR3 contains 17 residues. The CDR3 region is CASSQDPLGSSHNEQFF. CDR3 in DNA: TGCGCCAGCAGCCAAGATCCCTTGGGGAGTTCCCACAATGAGCAGTTCTTC.

The rearrangement uses TRBV5-4 and TRBJ2-3; D remains unclear. Trimming removed 5 bases at V and 0 bases at J, with 10 bases between. The CDR3 is 14 amino acids. Germline V CDR1 and CDR2: SGHNT, YYREEE (reference sequence). CDR3: CASSLISSTDTQYF. The DNA of the CDR3 is TGTGCCAGCAGTCTCATCTCTAGCACAGATACGCAGTATTTT.

This chain joins TRBV7-9 and TRBJ1-3, with TRBD1 matching 7 bases. CDR1 SEHNR and CDR2 FQNEAQ come from the germline V gene (reference sequence). The CDR3 is made up of 15 amino acids. After removal of 11 bases from V and 0 bases from J, the junction contained 10 bases not matched to a gene. In nucleotides, the CDR3 is TGTGCCTGGGGCCGGACAGGACACTCTGGAAACACCATATATTTT. It translates to CAWGRTGHSGNTIYF.

The chain has TRBV19 and TRBJ2-7, with 8 bases lining up with TRBD2. Losses at the gene ends were 4 bases for V and 3 bases for J; bases not matched to a gene: 5. The germline V gene encodes CDR1 LNHDA and CDR2 SQIVND (reference sequence). This CDR3 has 14 amino acids. CDR3 loop: CASSTSGSLYEQYF. Here the CDR3 DNA reads TGTGCCAGTAGTACCAGCGGGAGTCTCTACGAGCAGTACTTC.

This chain links TRBV7-6 with TRBJ2-1; TRBD2 matches 9 bases. The CDR3 sequence is 15 residues long. CDR1 and CDR2 (germline): SGHVS, FNYEAQ. Trimming removed 5 bases from V and 6 bases from J; junction bases left unmatched: 8. This CDR3 reads CASSALGGRGNEQFF. CDR3 DNA: TGTGCCAGCAGCGCCTTGGGCGGGAGGGGCAATGAGCAGTTCTTC.